The T cell receptor (beta chain) described here comes from a study of cytomegalovirus exposure and HLA in healthy donors. Germline CDR1 and CDR2: SGHVS and FNYEAQ. V shed 1 base and J shed 7 bases, with 17 bases lying between them. The length of the CDR3 is 16 residues. 13 Jbeta primers and 60 Vbeta primers were used for the PCR. Profiling relied on immunoSEQ multiplex PCR, and the TCRdb table lists in-frame clones only, not all of them. This sample yields around 58,000 clones, of which roughly 80% are seen a single time; roughly 5% belongs to the top ten. General study findings and limits: In an earlier analysis, about 87% or about 30%: the productive usage of most TCR beta V segments. More clonal expansion characterized HLA-associated TCR beta chains than equally common others in a later analysis. In a later analysis, parvovirus B19, influenza, CMV and Epstein-Barr virus appeared linked to several top co-occurrence clusters. Accurate prediction of HLA-A and HLA-B alleles (for most subjects) was reportedly achieved from TCR beta sequences.

As to this clone: Its antigen is still unknown.

The sequenced sample consisted of PBMCs. The sequence was obtained from a male donor in good health and CMV-seropositive. The chain joins TRBV7-6 to TRBJ2-1, with a weak D call TRBD2 (6 bases). The CDR3 DNA follows: TGTGCCAGCAGCTTAGGGCTCGGGGGAACGAGGAATGAGCAGTTCTTC. It encodes CASSLGLGGTRNEQFF.